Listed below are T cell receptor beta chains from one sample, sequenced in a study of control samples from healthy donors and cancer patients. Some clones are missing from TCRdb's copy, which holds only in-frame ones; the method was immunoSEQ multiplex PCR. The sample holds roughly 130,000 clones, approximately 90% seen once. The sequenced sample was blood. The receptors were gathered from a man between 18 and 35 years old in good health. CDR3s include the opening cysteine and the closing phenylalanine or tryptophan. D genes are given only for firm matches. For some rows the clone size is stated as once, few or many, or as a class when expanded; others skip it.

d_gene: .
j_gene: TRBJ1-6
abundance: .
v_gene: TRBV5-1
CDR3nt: TGCGCCAGCGGGCCTGGGGGCTTGGGATCACCCCTCCACTTT
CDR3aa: CASGPGGLGSPLHF

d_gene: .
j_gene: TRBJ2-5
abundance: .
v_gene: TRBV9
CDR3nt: TGTGCCAGCAGCGTAGAGTTGGGGGACCAAGAGACCCAGTACTTC
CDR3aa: CASSVELGDQETQYF

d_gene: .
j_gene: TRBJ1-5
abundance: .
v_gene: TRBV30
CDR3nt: TGTGCCTGGAGTGGGGAAATCAATCAGCCCCAGCATTTT
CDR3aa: CAWSGEINQPQHF

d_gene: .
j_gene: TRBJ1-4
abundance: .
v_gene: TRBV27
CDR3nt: TGTGCCAGCAGCTCCGGTAATGAAAAACTGTTTTTT
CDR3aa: CASSSGNEKLFF

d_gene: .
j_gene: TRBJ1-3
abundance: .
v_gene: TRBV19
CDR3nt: TGTGCCAGTAGTAAGCAGGCCGATGCCTCTGGAAACACCATATATTTT
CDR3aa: CASSKQADASGNTIYF

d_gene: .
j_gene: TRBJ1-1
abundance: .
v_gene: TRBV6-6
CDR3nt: TGTGCCAGCAGTTACTCGACCAGGGACACTGAAGCTTTCTTT
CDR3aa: CASSYSTRDTEAFF

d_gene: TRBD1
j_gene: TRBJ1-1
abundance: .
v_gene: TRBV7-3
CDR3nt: TGTGCCAGCGGGACAGGGGTCGGGACTGAAGCTTTCTTT
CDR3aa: CASGTGVGTEAFF

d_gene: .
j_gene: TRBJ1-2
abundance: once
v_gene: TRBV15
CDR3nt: TGTGCCACCAGCAGAGATTTGGGGAGCTATGGCTACACCTTC
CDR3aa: CATSRDLGSYGYTF

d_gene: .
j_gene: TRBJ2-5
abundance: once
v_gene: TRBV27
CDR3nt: TGTGCCAGCAGTCTCGGACGGAAAGAGACCCAGTACTTC
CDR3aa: CASSLGRKETQYF

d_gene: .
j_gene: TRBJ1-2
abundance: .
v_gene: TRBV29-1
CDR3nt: TGCAGCGGATTTAGGGGGAACTATGGCTACACCTTC
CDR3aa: CSGFRGNYGYTF

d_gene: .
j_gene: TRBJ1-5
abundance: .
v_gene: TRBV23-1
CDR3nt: TGCGCCAGCAGTCAAATGGCTTTGGGGGGACAGCCCCAGCATTTT
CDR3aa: CASSQMALGGQPQHF

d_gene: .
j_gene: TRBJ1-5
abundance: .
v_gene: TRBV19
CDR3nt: TGTGCCAGTAGTGCCGGGGAGGGGTATCAGCCCCAGCATTTT
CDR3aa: CASSAGEGYQPQHF

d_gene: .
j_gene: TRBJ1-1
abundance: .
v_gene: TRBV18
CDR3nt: TGTGCCAGCTCACCATCTATCACGCTCACTGAAGCTTTCTTT
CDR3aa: CASSPSITLTEAFF

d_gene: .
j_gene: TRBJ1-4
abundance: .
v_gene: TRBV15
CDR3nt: TGTGCCACCAGCAGAGATTATGGCAGGGGCGATGAAAAACTGTTTTTT
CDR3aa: CATSRDYGRGDEKLFF

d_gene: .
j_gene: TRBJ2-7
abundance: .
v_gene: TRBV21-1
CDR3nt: TGTGCCAGCAGCAAAGGGGTGGATAACTCCTACGAGCAGTACTTC
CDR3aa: CASSKGVDNSYEQYF

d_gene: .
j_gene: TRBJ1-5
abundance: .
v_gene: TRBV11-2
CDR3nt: TGTGCCAGCAGCCTAGCGTCGGATCAGCCCCAGCATTTT
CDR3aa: CASSLASDQPQHF

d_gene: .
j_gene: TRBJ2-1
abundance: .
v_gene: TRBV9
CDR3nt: TGTGCCAGCAGCGTAGGAAACAGTAATGAGCAGTTCTTC
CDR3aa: CASSVGNSNEQFF

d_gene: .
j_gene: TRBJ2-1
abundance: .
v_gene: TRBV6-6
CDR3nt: TGTGCCAGCAGTTACTCGGAGGGGGTCTACAATGAGCAGTTCTTC
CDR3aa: CASSYSEGVYNEQFF

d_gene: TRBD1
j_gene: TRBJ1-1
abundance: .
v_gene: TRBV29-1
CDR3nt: TGCAGCGGTGTAACGGGACAGATCACTGAAGCTTTCTTT
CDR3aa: CSGVTGQITEAFF

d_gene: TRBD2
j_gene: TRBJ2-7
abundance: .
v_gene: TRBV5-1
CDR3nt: TGCGCCAGCAGCTCCCCTAGCGGGGCTTACCGTCCCTACGAGCAGTACTTC
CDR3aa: CASSSPSGAYRPYEQYF

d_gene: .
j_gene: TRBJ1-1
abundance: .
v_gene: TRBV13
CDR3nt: TGTGCCAGCAGCTCAGGGGAGCAAAACACTGAAGCTTTCTTT
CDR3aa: CASSSGEQNTEAFF

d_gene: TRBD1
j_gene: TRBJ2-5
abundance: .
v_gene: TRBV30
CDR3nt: TGTGCCTGGAGGGGGGACAGTCAAGAGACCCAGTACTTC
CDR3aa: CAWRGDSQETQYF

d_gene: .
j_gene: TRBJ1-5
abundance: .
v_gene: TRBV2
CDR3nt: TGTGCCAGCAGTGTTGGTGGGGGAGGGGATCAGCCCCAGCATTTT
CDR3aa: CASSVGGGGDQPQHF

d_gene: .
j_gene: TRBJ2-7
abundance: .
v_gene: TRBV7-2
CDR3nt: TGTGCCAGCAGCACGAAACAGGGCTACGAGCAGTACTTC
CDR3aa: CASSTKQGYEQYF

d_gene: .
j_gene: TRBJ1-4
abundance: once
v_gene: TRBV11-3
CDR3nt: TGTGCCAGCAGCCCGCCGGACTCTGCAGTTCCTGAAAAACTGTTTTTT
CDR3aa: CASSPPDSAVPEKLFF

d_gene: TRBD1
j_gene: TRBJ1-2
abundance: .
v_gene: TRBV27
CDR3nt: TGTGCCAGCAGTTTCCGGGACAGGGCTGTGGGCGGCTACACCTTC
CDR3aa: CASSFRDRAVGGYTF

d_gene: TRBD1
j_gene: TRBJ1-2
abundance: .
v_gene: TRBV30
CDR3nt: TGTGCCTGGAGTGCTGGGACAGTCTATGGCTACACCTTC
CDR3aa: CAWSAGTVYGYTF

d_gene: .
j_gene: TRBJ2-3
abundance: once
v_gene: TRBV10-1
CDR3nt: TGCGCCAGCAGCGATGTTTCTAGCACAGATACGCAGTATTTT
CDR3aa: CASSDVSSTDTQYF

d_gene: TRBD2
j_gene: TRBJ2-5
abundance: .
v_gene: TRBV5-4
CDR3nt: TGTGCCAGCAGCTCAGGACTAGCGGGAGGGAAAGAGACCCAGTACTTC
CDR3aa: CASSSGLAGGKETQYF

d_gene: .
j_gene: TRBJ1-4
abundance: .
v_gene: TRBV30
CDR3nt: TGTGCCTGGAGTGTACCGGATGAAAAACTGTTTTTT
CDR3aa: CAWSVPDEKLFF

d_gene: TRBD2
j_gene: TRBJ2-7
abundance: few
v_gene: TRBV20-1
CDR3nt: TGCAGTGCTAGTGGTGTCACCGGGACTAGCGGGGGGGATTCCTACGAGCAGTACTTC
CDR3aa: CSASGVTGTSGGDSYEQYF

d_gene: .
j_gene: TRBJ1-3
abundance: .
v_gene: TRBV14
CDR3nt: TGTGCCAGCAGCCAAACACACGGAAATGGAAACACCATATATTTT
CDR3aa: CASSQTHGNGNTIYF

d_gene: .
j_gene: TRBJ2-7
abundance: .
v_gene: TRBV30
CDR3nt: TGTGCCTGGAGTGACGGGGGCAGACGACTCTTC
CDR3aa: CAWSDGGRRLF

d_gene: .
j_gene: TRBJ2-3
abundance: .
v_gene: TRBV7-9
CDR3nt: TGTGCCAGCGGGGACGGCAGCACAGATACGCAGTATTTT
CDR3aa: CASGDGSTDTQYF

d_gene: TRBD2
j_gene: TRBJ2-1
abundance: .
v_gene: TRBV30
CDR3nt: TGTGCCTGGAGTTTAGGACTAGCGACGGGCAATGAGCAGTTCTTC
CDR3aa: CAWSLGLATGNEQFF

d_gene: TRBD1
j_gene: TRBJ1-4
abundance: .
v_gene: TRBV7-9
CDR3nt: TGTGCCAGCAGCTTCGGGGTGGACAGGTCTGAAAAACTGTTTTTT
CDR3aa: CASSFGVDRSEKLFF

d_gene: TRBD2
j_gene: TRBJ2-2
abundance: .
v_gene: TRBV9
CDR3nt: TGTGCCAGCAACGACTTAGCGGGGGGAGGCGGGGAGCTGTTTTTT
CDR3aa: CASNDLAGGGGELFF

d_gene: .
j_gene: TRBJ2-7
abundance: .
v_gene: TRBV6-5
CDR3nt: TGTGCCGCCGGGGATTTCCCCTACGAGCAGTACTTC
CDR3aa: CAAGDFPYEQYF

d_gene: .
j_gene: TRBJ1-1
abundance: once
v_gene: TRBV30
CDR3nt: TGTGCCTGGAGTCTAGAGGGGGACACTGAAGCTTTCTTT
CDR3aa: CAWSLEGDTEAFF

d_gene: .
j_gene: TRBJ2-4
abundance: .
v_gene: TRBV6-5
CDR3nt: TGTGCCAGCAGTTCTTCTAAAAACATTCAGTACTTC
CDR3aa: CASSSSKNIQYF

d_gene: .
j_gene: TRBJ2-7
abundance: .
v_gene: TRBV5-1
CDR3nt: TGCGCCAGCAGCTTGATCAGCTCCTACGAGCAGTACTTC
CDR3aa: CASSLISSYEQYF

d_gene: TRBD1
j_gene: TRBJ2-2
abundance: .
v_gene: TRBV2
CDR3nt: TGTGCCAGCAGACTCGACAGGGCCGGGGAGCTGTTTTTT
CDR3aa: CASRLDRAGELFF

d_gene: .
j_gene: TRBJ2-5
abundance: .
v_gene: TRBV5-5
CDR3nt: TGTGCCAGCAGCTTGGGACGCCTTCAAGAGACCCAGTACTTC
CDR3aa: CASSLGRLQETQYF

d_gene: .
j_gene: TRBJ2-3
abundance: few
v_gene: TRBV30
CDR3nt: TGTGCCTGGAGCCGGGACCATATGGCCACAGATACGCAGTATTTT
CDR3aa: CAWSRDHMATDTQYF

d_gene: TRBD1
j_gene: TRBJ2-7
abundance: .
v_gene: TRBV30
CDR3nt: TGTGCCTGGAGTGAGACAGGGGGGTTACGTGGGCAGTACTTC
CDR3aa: CAWSETGGLRGQYF

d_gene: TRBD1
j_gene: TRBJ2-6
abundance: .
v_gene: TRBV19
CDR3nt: TGTGCCAGTAGTACCGGGACAGGGAATGATGGGGCCAACGTCCTGACTTTC
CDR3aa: CASSTGTGNDGANVLTF

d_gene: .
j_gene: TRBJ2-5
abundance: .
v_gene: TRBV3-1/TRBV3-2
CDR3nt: TGTGCCAGCAGCCAAGTACCCCTCGAGACCCAGTACTTC
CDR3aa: CASSQVPLETQYF

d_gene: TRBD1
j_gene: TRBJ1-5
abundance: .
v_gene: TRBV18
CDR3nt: TGTGCCAGCTCACCACAGGGGGCGGATAGCAATCAGCCCCAGCATTTT
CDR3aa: CASSPQGADSNQPQHF